The TCR beta chain under discussion was sequenced for a study of cytomegalovirus exposure and HLA in healthy donors. Study observations and caveats: Published work reported that the classifier diagnosed cytomegalovirus status with high specificity and sensitivity. Reported findings show TCR beta sequences accurately forecast HLA-A and HLA-B alleles in most subjects. In a later analysis, V- and J-gene trimming of beta chains associated with a DCLRE1C missense variant, replicated independently. Apart from CMV serostatus, no immune exposure information was available.

This PCR relied on a set of 60 Vbeta primers and 13 Jbeta primers. Sequencing used immunoSEQ multiplex PCR; TCRdb keeps in-frame clones, though not all of them. The repertoire holds more than 80,000 clones, with roughly 82% as singletons. Germline CDR1 and CDR2: SGDLS and YYNGEE. Trimming removed 4 bases at V and 0 bases at J, with 19 bases between. CDR3 length equals 17 residues. Points on this clone: Its target is unknown.

The chain employs TRBV9 and TRBJ1-2; no clear D. This receptor was obtained from a human donor in good health. Sequenced sample: PBMCs. CDR3 sequence: CASSRGEGILTNYGYTF. In nucleotides, the CDR3 is TGTGCCAGCAGCCGAGGAGAGGGAATATTGACTAACTATGGCTACACCTTC.